The 18 T cell receptor beta chains in this list originate from one sample, sequenced in a study of blood T cell repertoires in COVID-19. Here immunoSEQ multiplex PCR was the method, and the copy in TCRdb shows in-frame clones only, minus some. Altogether approximately 88,000 clones are present, about 76% being singletons, with the ten largest covering less than 20%. The source material was peripheral blood. Receptors were obtained from a woman older than 75 with active or convalescent COVID-19.

This clone was seen once. The chain recombines TRBV5-4 with TRBJ2-7, with a tentative D call TRBD2 (7 bases). Germline V gene data show CDR1 as SGHNT and CDR2 as YYREEE (reference sequence). The CDR3 covers 15 residues. V lost 2 bases, J lost 4 bases, and 16 bases lay in between. Written as DNA, the CDR3 is TGTGCCAGCAGCTTAGGGGGGGCAATCGATTACGAGCAGTACTTC. Its translation: CASSLGGAIDYEQYF.

CDR3 sequence reads: CASSPSLLAGGSTDTQYF. The CDR3 nucleotides are TGTGCCAGCAGTCCGTCGCTACTAGCGGGGGGTAGCACAGATACGCAGTATTTT. The chain is built from TRBV6-6 and TRBJ2-3, with 12 bases matching TRBD2. The trim removed 5 bases at V and 0 bases at J, leaving 9 bases unmatched. Germline V gene sequence: CDR1 MNHNY, CDR2 SVGAGI (reference sequence). The CDR3 length is 18 residues.

This chain connects TRBV10-3 to TRBJ2-5; TRBD2 aligns across 9 bases. The CDR3 totals 16 residues. The germline V gene encodes CDR1 ENHRY and CDR2 SYGVKD. After removal of 0 bases from V and 2 bases from J, the junction contained 4 bases not matched to a gene. The CDR3 region is CAISESGGGVQETQYF. The CDR3 DNA follows: TGTGCCATCAGTGAGTCCGGCGGGGGGGTACAAGAGACCCAGTACTTC.

A few counts support this clone. The chain has TRBV6-2 or TRBV6-3 and TRBJ2-5; a weak D match, TRBD1 (5 bases). The CDR3 length is 14 residues. Trimming took off 4 bases at V and 5 bases at J, with 14 bases between the two ends. Germline-derived CDR1 and CDR2 are MNHEY and SVGEGT. The CDR3 bases are TGTGCCAGCAGTTCCGGACACGTCGAGGAGACCCAGTACTTC. This translates into CASSSGHVEETQYF.

The chain uses TRBV15 and TRBJ1-6, with D possibly matching TRBD1 (5 bases). V lost 0 bases and J 8 bases, leaving 17 bases between the germline ends. Germline assignment: CDR1 LNHNV and CDR2 YYDKDF (reference sequence). The CDR3 totals 17 residues. CDR3 protein: CATSREIGQGIDSPLHF. The CDR3 nucleotides read TGTGCCACCAGCAGAGAGATAGGGCAGGGCATTGATTCACCCCTCCACTTT.

The chain combines TRBV11-1 with TRBJ2-3; TRBD2 aligns across 10 bases. Germline values: CDR1 SGHAT, CDR2 FQDESV (reference sequence). The CDR3 contains 16 residues. V lost 5 bases, J lost 1 base, and 6 bases stayed unmatched. CDR3 residues: CASSRERGGRTDTQYF. DNA for the CDR3: TGTGCCAGCAGCCGGGAGCGGGGGGGCCGCACAGATACGCAGTATTTT.

This clone was recorded a few times. V gene TRBV11-2 combines with J gene TRBJ2-1; 13 positions agree with TRBD2. Looked up from germline, CDR1 is SGHAT and CDR2 is FQNNGV. V was pared by 2 bases and J by 8 bases, with 3 bases of the junction left unmatched. This CDR3 region has 15 residues. DNA of the CDR3: TGTGCCAGCAGCTTAAGTACTAGCGGGGGGGATGAGCAGTTCTTC. This sequence encodes CASSLSTSGGDEQFF. The full variable domain, rest sourced from reference TRBV11-2 and TRBJ2-1, is EAGVAQSPRYKIIEKRQSVAFWCNPISGHATLYWYQQILGQGPKLLIQFQNNGVVDDSQLPKDRFSAERLKGVDSTLKIQPAKLEDSAVYLCASSLSTSGGDEQFFGPGTRLTVL.

The rearrangement joins TRBV3-1 (or the pseudogene TRBV3-2) to TRBJ1-1, with a weak D call TRBD1 (5 bases). The V and J ends lost 8 bases and 1 base respectively, with 17 bases between them. The CDR3 spans 15 residues. Germline loops: CDR1 LGHDT, CDR2 YNNKEL (reference sequence). In nucleotides, the CDR3 is TGTGCCAGCTCGCCAGGGTGGGCAAAGAACACTGAAGCTTTCTTT. Translation gives CASSPGWAKNTEAFF.

As regards this clone: This specimen includes other DNA sequences encoding the same CDR3. V usage is TRBV11-2 and J usage is TRBJ2-5, with D tentatively TRBD2 (6 bases). There are 13 residues in the CDR3. The V end was cut by 5 bases, the J end by 2 bases, with 9 bases between. Germline CDR1 and CDR2: SGHAT and FQNNGV. For the CDR3, the DNA is TGTGCCAGCAGCCGAGGAGGGCAAGAGACCCAGTACTTC. It yields the protein CASSRGGQETQYF. The complete variable domain, with remaining parts taken from reference TRBV11-2 and TRBJ2-5, reads EAGVAQSPRYKIIEKRQSVAFWCNPISGHATLYWYQQILGQGPKLLIQFQNNGVVDDSQLPKDRFSAERLKGVDSTLKIQPAKLEDSAVYLCASSRGGQETQYFGPGTRLLVL.

The CDR3 DNA sequence: TGTGCCAGCTCACAGGGGGCGTTCGTAGACGATGAGCAGTTCTTC. Its translation is CASSQGAFVDDEQFF. The rearrangement uses TRBV18 and TRBJ2-1; 7 bases agree with TRBD1. The CDR3 runs 15 residues. Losses at the gene ends were 4 bases for V and 8 bases for J; bases not matched to a gene: 11. Germline V lookup: CDR1 KGHSH, CDR2 LQKENI. Full variable domain (outside the CDR3, taken from reference TRBV18 and TRBJ2-1): NAGVMQNPRHLVRRRGQEARLRCSPMKGHSHVYWYRQLPEEGLKFMVYLQKENIIDESGMPKERFSAEFPKEGPSILRIQQVVRGDSAAYFCASSQGAFVDDEQFFGPGTRLTVL.

This clone occurred once. This chain joins TRBV4-3 and TRBJ2-3; D is unresolved. Trimming took off 1 base at V and 1 base at J, with 6 bases between the two ends. Germline V gives CDR1 LGHNA, CDR2 YSLEER. The CDR3 runs to 14 residues. The CDR3 DNA sequence: TGCGCCAGCAGCCAAGGAGCCGGCACAGATACGCAGTATTTT. This translates into CASSQGAGTDTQYF.

This clone was seen just once. The rearrangement joins TRBV2 to TRBJ2-3; TRBD1 matches at 7 bases. J lost 5 bases, V lost 7 bases, and 9 bases had no gene match. Looked up from germline, CDR1 is SNHLY and CDR2 is FYNNEI. The CDR3 runs to 14 residues. The CDR3 sequence: CASKRDRERDTQYF. Here the CDR3 DNA reads TGTGCCAGCAAAAGAGACAGGGAGAGAGATACGCAGTATTTT. The full variable domain, rest sourced from reference TRBV2 and TRBJ2-3, is EPEVTQTPSHQVTQMGQEVILRCVPISNHLYFYWYRQILGQKVEFLVSFYNNEISEKSEIFDDQFSVERPDGSNFTLKIRSTKLEDSAMYFCASKRDRERDTQYFGPGTRLTVL.

The chain recombines TRBV2 with TRBJ1-1; D may be TRBD1 (6 bases). CDR1 is SNHLY, CDR2 FYNNEI, per germline. V lost 10 bases to trimming and J lost 0 bases, with 15 bases between them. CDR3 length: 14 residues. The CDR3 spells CATTSEGVNTEAFF. The CDR3 nucleotides read TGTGCCACGACTTCAGAGGGGGTGAACACTGAAGCTTTCTTT.

The genes are TRBV29-1 and TRBJ2-7; 9 bases match TRBD1. In germline, CDR1 is SQVTM, CDR2 ANQGSEA. The junction had 6 bases not matched to a gene; V was cut back by 0 bases and J by 0 bases. The CDR3 loop spans 16 amino acids. The DNA of the CDR3 is TGCAGCGTTGAAGATCCGGACAGGGGACACTCCTACGAGCAGTACTTC. As protein: CSVEDPDRGHSYEQYF.

This clone has just one count. This chain connects TRBV5-1 to TRBJ1-1; 9 bases line up with TRBD1. The germline V gene encodes CDR1 SGHRS and CDR2 YFSETQ. The CDR3 covers 12 residues. Losses at the gene ends were 3 bases for V and 8 bases for J; bases not matched to a gene: 2. The CDR3 reads CASSSDRGEAFF. The DNA for the CDR3 is TGCGCCAGCAGCTCGGACAGGGGCGAAGCTTTCTTT.

The V and J genes are TRBV6-6 and TRBJ1-1; D may be TRBD1 (6 bases). This CDR3 has 12 amino acids. The germline CDR1 and CDR2 sequences are MNHNY and SVGAGI (reference sequence). V shed 11 bases and J shed 5 bases, with 15 bases lying between them. The CDR3 DNA reads as TGTGCCTCGGGGGAGGGGGGAACTGAAGCTTTCTTT. As protein: CASGEGGTEAFF.

This rearrangement joins TRBV5-1 to TRBJ2-2; 7 bases match TRBD1. Germline CDR1 is SGHRS and CDR2 is YFSETQ. The CDR3 sequence is 17 residues long. The J segment lost 3 bases and the V segment lost 7 bases, leaving 15 bases of the junction unmatched. CDR3 in DNA: TGCGCCAGCGGATCTCGAGAGCAGGGGGTTGACACCGGGGAGCTGTTTTTT. The encoded protein is CASGSREQGVDTGELFF. The full variable domain, completed using reference TRBV5-1 and TRBJ2-2, is KAGVTQTPRYLIKTRGQQVTLSCSPISGHRSVSWYQQTPGQGLQFLFEYFSETQRNKGNFPGRFSGRQFSNSRSEMNVSTLELGDSALYLCASGSREQGVDTGELFFGEGSRLTVL.

V gene TRBV7-2 combines with J gene TRBJ2-7; TRBD2 is a possible D gene (6 bases). Germline V lookup: CDR1 SGHTA, CDR2 FQGNSA. CDR3 length equals 15 residues. V lost 4 bases and J 5 bases, leaving 18 bases between the germline ends. The CDR3 loop is CASSSRLTSFNEQYF. The CDR3 DNA follows: TGTGCCAGCAGCTCCAGATTGACTAGTTTCAACGAGCAGTACTTC. The full variable domain, with the rest looked up from reference TRBV7-2 and TRBJ2-7, is GAGVSQSPSNKVTEKGKDVELRCDPISGHTALYWYRQSLGQGLEFLIYFQGNSAPDKSGLPSDRFSAERTGGSVSTLTIQRTQQEDSAVYLCASSSRLTSFNEQYFGPGTRLTVT.